This entry describes one T cell receptor (beta chain). These data come from a study of blood T cell repertoires in COVID-19. Study-wide background: Sites in the United States, Italy and Spain provided acute and convalescent COVID-19 samples. Sources were T cells, B-cell-depleted T cells, or PBMCs; the material itself was cDNA or gDNA.

As handled by the study authors: Reference gene primer amplification gave estimated nucleated cell counts. Measured with immunoSEQ multiplex PCR; TCRdb has only the in-frame clones, and not every one. The DNA was the basis for D and trimming; V, J and clone size are from that table. Among roughly 160,000 clones, approximately 83% were seen once, and the ten largest hold approximately 2.9%. This clonotype was sampled from a woman in her fifties or sixties with acute or convalescent COVID-19. Sequencing was carried out using peripheral blood.

CDR3 bases: TGTGCCAGCAGCGCAACGGGAGACACCGGGGAGCTGTTTTTT. It is translated as CASSATGDTGELFF. J is TRBJ2-2 and V is TRBV7-2, with a tentative D call TRBD2 (6 bases). Germline assignment: CDR1 SGHTA and CDR2 FQGNSA. The CDR3 has 14 residues. V lost 5 bases, J lost 3 bases, and 10 bases lay in between.